The 9 T cell receptor beta chains given below trace back to one sample, sequenced in a study of blood T cell repertoires in COVID-19. The table came from immunoSEQ multiplex PCR; TCRdb's copy has only in-frame clones and leaves some out. The sample includes about 300,000 clones, approximately 86% of them seen just once. The sequenced sample consisted of peripheral blood. The receptors were sampled from a man between 65 and 85 years old with acute or convalescent COVID-19.

This sequence joins TRBV19 and TRBJ2-3, with D possibly TRBD2 on 5 matching bases. The CDR3 is 15 residues long. Germline CDR1 and CDR2: LNHDA and SQIVND (reference sequence). Trimming removed 1 base at V and 6 bases at J, with 14 bases between. The CDR3 is CASSIGGGAGDTQYF. CDR3 coding DNA: TGTGCCAGTAGTATAGGTGGTGGCGCGGGCGATACGCAGTATTTT.

The gene calls are TRBV4-3 and TRBJ2-2; tentative D call: TRBD1 (5 bases). CDR1 and CDR2 from the germline V gene are LGHNA and YSLEER. The CDR3 extends over 14 amino acids. Trimming stripped 1 base from V and 7 bases from J, with 10 bases between. CDR3 bases: TGCGCCAGCAGCCAAGCGCAGGGCGACGGGGAGCTGTTTTTT. Translation: CASSQAQGDGELFF.

The chain recombines TRBV7-2 with TRBJ1-2; the match to TRBD1 covers 8 bases. The CDR3 is made up of 11 amino acids. Germline V gives CDR1 SGHTA, CDR2 FQGNSA. For the CDR3, the DNA is TGTGTGACAGGGGACAACTATGGCTACACCTTC. Encoded protein: CVTGDNYGYTF.

This clone was seen just once. V usage is TRBV1 and J usage is TRBJ2-4; TRBD1, the D gene given by the table, was not confirmed from the DNA. TRBV1 is a recognized pseudogene. The CDR3 is 14 residues long. The CDR3 DNA reads as TGCACCAGCAGCCCCCAGAGTGGGCCAGGGGGCGAGTACTTC. This translates into CTSSPQSGPGGEYF.

The rearrangement links TRBV2 to TRBJ2-2, with 7 bases lining up with TRBD1. With 1 base clipped from V and 6 bases from J, the junction kept 5 bases outside the gene matches. This CDR3 region has 15 residues. CDR1 SNHLY and CDR2 FYNNEI come from the germline V gene. CDR3 coding DNA: TGTGCCAGCAGTGAAGTAGGGGGCAAGGCCGGGGAGCTGTTTTTT. Its translation: CASSEVGGKAGELFF.

This clone came up once. The genes are TRBV7-2 and TRBJ2-1; TRBD1 matches 7 bases. V shed 7 bases, J shed 9 bases, and the junction held 15 bases outside the gene matches. The CDR3 spans 15 residues. CDR1 is SGHTA, CDR2 FQGNSA, per germline. As DNA, the CDR3 is TGTGCCAGCACCGTGACATCACAGGGGTTAGGTGAGCAGTTCTTC. This encodes CASTVTSQGLGEQFF.

The chain is built from TRBV5-5 and TRBJ2-3, with 9 bases fitting TRBD1. V shed 7 bases, J shed 3 bases, and the junction held 9 bases outside the gene matches. Looked up from germline, CDR1 is SGHKS and CDR2 is YYEKEE (reference sequence). The CDR3 covers 15 residues. The CDR3 DNA reads TGTGCCAGCCAACTAGACAGGGGGAGAACAGATACGCAGTATTTT. Protein: CASQLDRGRTDTQYF.

This chain uses TRBV4-2 with TRBJ2-3; 12 bases match TRBD2. V shed 0 bases, J shed 3 bases, and the junction held 10 bases outside the gene matches. Germline CDR1 reads LGHNA; CDR2 reads YNFKEQ. The CDR3 totals 19 residues. CDR3 protein: CASSQDRLAGGRGTDTQYF. The CDR3, as DNA: TGTGCCAGCAGCCAAGATAGGCTAGCGGGGGGGCGAGGGACAGATACGCAGTATTTT.

The chain recombines TRBV18 with TRBJ2-1; D is undetermined. The CDR3 runs to 16 residues. Germline CDR1 and CDR2: KGHSH and LQKENI. V lost 3 bases, J lost 1 base, and 13 bases lay in between. The CDR3 here is CASSPTESVSYNEQFF. DNA for the CDR3: TGTGCCAGCTCACCTACCGAGTCCGTTTCCTACAATGAGCAGTTCTTC.